A selection of T cell receptor beta chains follows, all from one sample in a study of cytomegalovirus exposure and HLA in healthy donors. Sequencing was performed with immunoSEQ multiplex PCR; in TCRdb, only in-frame clones are kept and a portion is missing. The data show some 150,000 clones, with 74% seen just once and 4.3% held by the top ten. The sequenced sample consisted of PBMCs. All receptors come from a man between 18 and 29 years old in good health and CMV-seropositive. CDR3s include the opening cysteine and the closing phenylalanine or tryptophan. Fields, in order: V gene, J gene, clone size, D gene, CDR3 DNA, CDR3 protein. The D gene is left open where the match is weak. The size of a clone is reported for some rows only, either as once, few or many, or as a class for expanded clones.

v_call: TRBV5-4; j_call: TRBJ2-7; clone_size: -; d_call: TRBD2; cdr3_nt: TGTGCCAGCAGCTTTCAACTAGCGGCCTACGAGCAGTACTTC; cdr3_aa: CASSFQLAAYEQYF
v_call: TRBV28; j_call: TRBJ2-7; clone_size: -; d_call: -; cdr3_nt: TGTGCCAGCATCAATCGGCGGCCCTACGAGCAGTACTTC; cdr3_aa: CASINRRPYEQYF
v_call: TRBV30; j_call: TRBJ2-7; clone_size: once; d_call: TRBD1; cdr3_nt: TGTGCCTGGAGTGAAACAGGGGAGAAGCAGTACTTC; cdr3_aa: CAWSETGEKQYF
v_call: TRBV28; j_call: TRBJ2-7; clone_size: once; d_call: TRBD1; cdr3_nt: TGTGCCAGCAGCCTTCGGGACAGCAATTACGAGCAGTACTTC; cdr3_aa: CASSLRDSNYEQYF
v_call: TRBV5-1; j_call: TRBJ2-5; clone_size: -; d_call: TRBD2; cdr3_nt: TGCGCCAGCAGCTTGGGTCTAAGCGGGGGGGCCGGAGAGACCCAGTACTTC; cdr3_aa: CASSLGLSGGAGETQYF
v_call: TRBV6-6; j_call: TRBJ2-2; clone_size: -; d_call: TRBD2; cdr3_nt: TGTGCCAGCAGTTACTATAGCGGGGTTGACACCGGGGAGCTGTTTTTT; cdr3_aa: CASSYYSGVDTGELFF
v_call: TRBV21-1; j_call: TRBJ1-1; clone_size: -; d_call: -; cdr3_nt: TGTGCCAGCAGCCCCCCCGGGGACACTGAAGCTTTCTTT; cdr3_aa: CASSPPGDTEAFF
v_call: TRBV10-3; j_call: TRBJ1-1; clone_size: -; d_call: TRBD1; cdr3_nt: TGTGCCATCAGTGACCTCGGGGAAACAGGGGGCTTTGAAGCTTTCTTT; cdr3_aa: CAISDLGETGGFEAFF
v_call: TRBV19; j_call: TRBJ1-5; clone_size: -; d_call: -; cdr3_nt: TGTGCCAGTAGTATCCGCGGGAGGGTTGGCAATCAGCCCCAGCATTTT; cdr3_aa: CASSIRGRVGNQPQHF
v_call: TRBV30; j_call: TRBJ2-1; clone_size: -; d_call: -; cdr3_nt: TGTGCCTGGAGTGGGATCGGACTTAAGCCTTACAATGAGCAGTTCTTC; cdr3_aa: CAWSGIGLKPYNEQFF
v_call: TRBV5-6; j_call: TRBJ1-5; clone_size: -; d_call: -; cdr3_nt: TGTGCCAGCAGCTTACAGGGATTTCCAAATCAGCCCCAGCATTTT; cdr3_aa: CASSLQGFPNQPQHF
v_call: TRBV19; j_call: TRBJ1-1; clone_size: -; d_call: -; cdr3_nt: TGTGCCAGTAAAAGTTGGTTAGACACTGAAGCTTTCTTT; cdr3_aa: CASKSWLDTEAFF
v_call: TRBV7-9; j_call: TRBJ1-4; clone_size: few; d_call: TRBD1; cdr3_nt: TGTGCCAGCAGCCACCCGGGACAGGGATCGAAACTGTTTTTT; cdr3_aa: CASSHPGQGSKLFF
v_call: TRBV6-1; j_call: TRBJ2-7; clone_size: -; d_call: TRBD1; cdr3_nt: TGTGCCAGCACCCAGGGGGCTGGGCAGTACTTC; cdr3_aa: CASTQGAGQYF
v_call: TRBV5-6; j_call: TRBJ1-4; clone_size: few; d_call: -; cdr3_nt: TGTGCCAGCAGCTCTGGGGCAGAAGAAAAACTGTTTTTT; cdr3_aa: CASSSGAEEKLFF
v_call: TRBV6-1; j_call: TRBJ1-2; clone_size: -; d_call: TRBD1; cdr3_nt: TGTGCCAGCAGTGAGGGACAGGGGTTAGCTAACTATGGCTACACCTTC; cdr3_aa: CASSEGQGLANYGYTF
v_call: TRBV5-6; j_call: TRBJ1-4; clone_size: -; d_call: -; cdr3_nt: TGTGCCAGCAGCTTTAGATCAGGATCTGAAAAACTGTTTTTT; cdr3_aa: CASSFRSGSEKLFF
v_call: TRBV5-4; j_call: TRBJ2-1; clone_size: -; d_call: -; cdr3_nt: TGTGCCAGCAGCTTCCAGGTGTCTGAGCAGTTCTTC; cdr3_aa: CASSFQVSEQFF
v_call: TRBV9; j_call: TRBJ1-2; clone_size: -; d_call: TRBD1; cdr3_nt: TGTGCCAGCAGCCCGACAGGGGCGCGGAGCTATGGCTACACCTTC; cdr3_aa: CASSPTGARSYGYTF
v_call: TRBV6-5; j_call: TRBJ1-1; clone_size: -; d_call: -; cdr3_nt: TGTGCCAGCAAGAGAGATAACACTGAAGCTTTCTTT; cdr3_aa: CASKRDNTEAFF
v_call: TRBV7-2; j_call: TRBJ1-3; clone_size: -; d_call: -; cdr3_nt: TGTGCCAGCAGCCTCTCAGGGTTCTCTGGAAACACCATATATTTT; cdr3_aa: CASSLSGFSGNTIYF
v_call: TRBV21-1; j_call: TRBJ1-2; clone_size: -; d_call: -; cdr3_nt: TGTGCCAGCAGCAAAGGGTCCAGGTACGGTGGCTACACCTTC; cdr3_aa: CASSKGSRYGGYTF
v_call: TRBV11-3; j_call: TRBJ2-7; clone_size: -; d_call: -; cdr3_nt: TGTGCCAGCAGCGCAGAAAACAGGGCCGACGAGCAGTACTTC; cdr3_aa: CASSAENRADEQYF
v_call: TRBV6-5; j_call: TRBJ2-3; clone_size: -; d_call: TRBD2; cdr3_nt: TGTGCCAGCAGCCGACTAGCGGGGCCCACAGATACGCAGTATTTT; cdr3_aa: CASSRLAGPTDTQYF
v_call: TRBV10-3; j_call: TRBJ1-5; clone_size: -; d_call: -; cdr3_nt: TGTGCCATCAGTGAGTCGCCGGGGGATGGCAATCAGCCCCAGCATTTT; cdr3_aa: CAISESPGDGNQPQHF
v_call: TRBV5-4; j_call: TRBJ2-5; clone_size: once; d_call: -; cdr3_nt: TGTGCCAGCAGCTCAACCTCGACAGCTTACCAAGAGACCCAGTACTTC; cdr3_aa: CASSSTSTAYQETQYF
v_call: TRBV30; j_call: TRBJ2-3; clone_size: -; d_call: TRBD1; cdr3_nt: TGTGCCTGGAGGAATTTTAGGACAGGGGGAGCAGATACGCAGTATTTT; cdr3_aa: CAWRNFRTGGADTQYF
v_call: TRBV6-6; j_call: TRBJ2-7; clone_size: -; d_call: TRBD1; cdr3_nt: TGTGCCAGCAGCCTAGACAGGGGGCTGGGGGAGCAGTACTTC; cdr3_aa: CASSLDRGLGEQYF
v_call: TRBV7-9; j_call: TRBJ1-2; clone_size: -; d_call: -; cdr3_nt: TGTGCCAGCAGCCCCCAGGGTGCCGCATCCCCTAGGGGTGGCTACACCTTC; cdr3_aa: CASSPQGAASPRGGYTF
v_call: TRBV2; j_call: TRBJ1-5; clone_size: -; d_call: -; cdr3_nt: TGTGCCAGCACCCAACAGGGTTGGCAGCCCCAGCATTTT; cdr3_aa: CASTQQGWQPQHF
v_call: TRBV5-6; j_call: TRBJ1-3; clone_size: -; d_call: -; cdr3_nt: TGTGCCAGCAGCTTGATGACGGACTTCTATAACTCTGGAAACACCATATATTTT; cdr3_aa: CASSLMTDFYNSGNTIYF
v_call: TRBV9; j_call: TRBJ2-7; clone_size: -; d_call: TRBD2; cdr3_nt: TGTGCCAGCAGCGTAGGCCGCGGGAGCTACGAGCAGTACTTC; cdr3_aa: CASSVGRGSYEQYF
v_call: TRBV9; j_call: TRBJ1-5; clone_size: -; d_call: TRBD1; cdr3_nt: TGTGCCAGCAGCCGAGGGGCAGGGGGCTATCAGCCCCAGCATTTT; cdr3_aa: CASSRGAGGYQPQHF
v_call: TRBV5-3; j_call: TRBJ2-7; clone_size: -; d_call: -; cdr3_nt: TGTGCCAGAAGCTTGGGACAAACCTACGAGCAGTACTTC; cdr3_aa: CARSLGQTYEQYF
v_call: TRBV10-3; j_call: TRBJ1-2; clone_size: -; d_call: -; cdr3_nt: TGTGCCATCAGTGAGTCGAACAACATATATGGCTACACCTTC; cdr3_aa: CAISESNNIYGYTF
v_call: TRBV5-6; j_call: TRBJ1-1; clone_size: few; d_call: -; cdr3_nt: TGTGCCAGCAGCTTTGGCGGACATCTCAACACTGAAGCTTTCTTT; cdr3_aa: CASSFGGHLNTEAFF
v_call: TRBV7-3; j_call: TRBJ2-1; clone_size: -; d_call: -; cdr3_nt: TGTGCCAGCAGCTTGGCTGGAGTAGAGTACAATGAGCAGTTCTTC; cdr3_aa: CASSLAGVEYNEQFF
v_call: TRBV27; j_call: TRBJ2-5; clone_size: -; d_call: -; cdr3_nt: TGTGCCAGCAGTTTACATCGACAGGAGGAGACCCAGTACTTC; cdr3_aa: CASSLHRQEETQYF
v_call: TRBV6-5; j_call: TRBJ1-2; clone_size: -; d_call: TRBD1; cdr3_nt: TGTGCCAGCAGTTTCCGGGACAGGGTAGGGTACACCTTC; cdr3_aa: CASSFRDRVGYTF
v_call: TRBV18; j_call: TRBJ2-3; clone_size: -; d_call: -; cdr3_nt: TGTGCCAGCTCATCACGAGGGGACATCCTCACAGATACGCAGTATTTT; cdr3_aa: CASSSRGDILTDTQYF
v_call: TRBV2; j_call: TRBJ2-6; clone_size: few; d_call: -; cdr3_nt: TGTGCCAGCACCCCAGGGTCTTCTGGGGCCAACGTCCTGACTTTC; cdr3_aa: CASTPGSSGANVLTF
v_call: TRBV30; j_call: TRBJ2-1; clone_size: -; d_call: TRBD2; cdr3_nt: TGTGCCTGGTCCGGGACTAGCGGCCTCCGGAGCTCCTACAATGAGCAGTTCTTC; cdr3_aa: CAWSGTSGLRSSYNEQFF
v_call: TRBV6-5; j_call: TRBJ2-7; clone_size: -; d_call: -; cdr3_nt: TGTGCCAGCAGTTACTCGATGACAGGCTACGAGCAGTACTTC; cdr3_aa: CASSYSMTGYEQYF
v_call: TRBV6-6; j_call: TRBJ1-1; clone_size: -; d_call: TRBD1; cdr3_nt: TGTGCCAGCAGTTCCGGGACAGGGGCCGTGGCTGAAGCTTTCTTT; cdr3_aa: CASSSGTGAVAEAFF
v_call: TRBV5-3; j_call: TRBJ2-5; clone_size: -; d_call: -; cdr3_nt: TGTGCCAGAAGCCTGCTACCAGGAGAGACCCAGTACTTC; cdr3_aa: CARSLLPGETQYF
v_call: TRBV18; j_call: TRBJ2-1; clone_size: -; d_call: TRBD2; cdr3_nt: TGTGCCAGCTCACCTGGGGGACTAGCGGGAGGGAAGTCCTACAATGAGCAGTTCTTC; cdr3_aa: CASSPGGLAGGKSYNEQFF
v_call: TRBV19; j_call: TRBJ1-5; clone_size: -; d_call: -; cdr3_nt: TGTGCCAGTAGCCCCCTCCGGGGTATCCGAGTTCAGCCCCAGCATTTT; cdr3_aa: CASSPLRGIRVQPQHF
v_call: TRBV7-9; j_call: TRBJ2-7; clone_size: -; d_call: TRBD1; cdr3_nt: TGTGCCAGCAGCCCAGGGGGAACGCTCCACGAGCAGTACTTC; cdr3_aa: CASSPGGTLHEQYF
v_call: TRBV28; j_call: TRBJ2-1; clone_size: -; d_call: -; cdr3_nt: TGTGCCACCCAGGAGGTCTACAATGAGCAGTTCTTC; cdr3_aa: CATQEVYNEQFF
v_call: TRBV7-6; j_call: TRBJ2-1; clone_size: few; d_call: TRBD2; cdr3_nt: TGTGCCAGCAGCTTAACTAGCGGAGTGGATGAGCAGTTCTTC; cdr3_aa: CASSLTSGVDEQFF